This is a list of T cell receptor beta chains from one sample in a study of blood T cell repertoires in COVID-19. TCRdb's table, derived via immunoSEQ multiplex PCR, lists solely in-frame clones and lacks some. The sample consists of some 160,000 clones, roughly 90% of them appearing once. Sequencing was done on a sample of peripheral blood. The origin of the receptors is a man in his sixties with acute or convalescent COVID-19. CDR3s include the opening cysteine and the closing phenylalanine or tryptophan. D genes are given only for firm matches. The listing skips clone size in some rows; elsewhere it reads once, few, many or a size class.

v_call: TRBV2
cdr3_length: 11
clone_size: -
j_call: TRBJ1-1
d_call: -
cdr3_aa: CASSVTEEAFF
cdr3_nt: TGTGCCAGCAGTGTTACAGAAGAAGCTTTCTTT

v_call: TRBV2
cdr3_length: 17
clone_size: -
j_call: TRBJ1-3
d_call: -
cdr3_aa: CASSPLGAPHSGNTIYF
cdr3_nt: TGTGCCAGCAGCCCCCTCGGAGCCCCTCATTCTGGAAACACCATATATTTT

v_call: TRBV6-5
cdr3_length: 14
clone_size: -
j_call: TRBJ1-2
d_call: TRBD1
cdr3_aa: CASWDRGTNYGYTF
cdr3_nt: TGTGCCAGCTGGGACAGGGGAACTAACTATGGCTACACCTTC

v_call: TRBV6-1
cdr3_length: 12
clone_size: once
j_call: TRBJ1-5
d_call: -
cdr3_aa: CASTSSNQPQHF
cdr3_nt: TGTGCCAGCACCTCCAGCAATCAGCCCCAGCATTTT

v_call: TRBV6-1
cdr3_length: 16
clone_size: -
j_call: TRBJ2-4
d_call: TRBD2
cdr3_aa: CASSADSGGLAAIQYF
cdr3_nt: TGTGCCAGCAGTGCCGACTCGGGAGGACTAGCGGCCATTCAGTACTTC

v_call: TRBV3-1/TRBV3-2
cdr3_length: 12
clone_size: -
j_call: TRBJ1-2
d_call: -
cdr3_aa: CASSQGGTGFTF
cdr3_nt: TGTGCCAGCAGCCAAGGCGGTACGGGGTTCACCTTC

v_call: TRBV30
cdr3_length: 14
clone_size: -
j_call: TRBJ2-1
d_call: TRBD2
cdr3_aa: CAWGRGAGVNEQFF
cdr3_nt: TGTGCCTGGGGGCGGGGGGCCGGGGTTAATGAGCAGTTCTTC

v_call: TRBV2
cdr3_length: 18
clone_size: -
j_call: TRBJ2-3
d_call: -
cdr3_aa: CASSGDLYRETSTDTQYF
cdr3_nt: TGTGCCAGCAGTGGGGACCTCTACAGGGAAACTAGCACAGATACGCAGTATTTT

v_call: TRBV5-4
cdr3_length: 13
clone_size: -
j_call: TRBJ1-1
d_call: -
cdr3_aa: CASSLGGVTEAFF
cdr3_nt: TGTGCCAGCAGCTTAGGGGGTGTCACTGAAGCTTTCTTT

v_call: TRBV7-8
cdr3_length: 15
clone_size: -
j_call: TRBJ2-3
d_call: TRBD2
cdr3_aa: CASSLRRGGTDTQYF
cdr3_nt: TGTGCCAGCAGCTTGCGGCGGGGGGGCACAGATACGCAGTATTTT

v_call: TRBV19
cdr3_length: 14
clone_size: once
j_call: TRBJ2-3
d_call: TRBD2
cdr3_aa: CASSLAGGTDTQYF
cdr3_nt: TGTGCCAGTAGTCTAGCGGGGGGCACAGATACGCAGTATTTT

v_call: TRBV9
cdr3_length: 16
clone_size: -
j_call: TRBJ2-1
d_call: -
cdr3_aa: CASSVDVGGTYSEQFF
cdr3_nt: TGTGCCAGCAGCGTAGATGTGGGGGGGACATACAGTGAGCAGTTCTTC

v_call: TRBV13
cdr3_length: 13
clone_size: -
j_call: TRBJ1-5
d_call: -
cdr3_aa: CASSPAPGQPQHF
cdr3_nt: TGTGCCAGCAGTCCAGCCCCGGGTCAGCCCCAGCATTTT

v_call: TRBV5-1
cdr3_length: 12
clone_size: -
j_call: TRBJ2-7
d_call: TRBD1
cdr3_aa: CASSGTDYEQYF
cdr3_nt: TGCGCCAGCAGTGGGACAGACTACGAGCAGTACTTC

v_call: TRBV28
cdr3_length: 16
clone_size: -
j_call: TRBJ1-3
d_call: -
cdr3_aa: CASSLPRTLSGNTIYF
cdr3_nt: TGTGCCAGCAGTCTACCCAGGACACTCTCTGGAAACACCATATATTTT

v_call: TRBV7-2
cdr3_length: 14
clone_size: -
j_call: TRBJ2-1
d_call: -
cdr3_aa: CASSDSYAANEQFF
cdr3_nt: TGTGCCAGCAGCGACTCGTATGCGGCCAATGAGCAGTTCTTC

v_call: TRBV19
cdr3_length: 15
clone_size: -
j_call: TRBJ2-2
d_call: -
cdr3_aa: CASSIDRRGTGELFF
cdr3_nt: TGTGCCAGTAGTATAGATCGCCGGGGGACCGGGGAGCTGTTTTTT

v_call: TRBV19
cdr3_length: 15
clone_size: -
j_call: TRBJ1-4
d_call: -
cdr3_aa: CASGLTGATNEKLFF
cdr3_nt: TGTGCCAGTGGCCTCACAGGTGCAACTAATGAAAAACTGTTTTTT

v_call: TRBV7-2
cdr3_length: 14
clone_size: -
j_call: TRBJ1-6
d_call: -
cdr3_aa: CASSLDRVGSPLHF
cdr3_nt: TGTGCCAGCAGCTTAGACAGGGTGGGTTCACCCCTCCACTTT

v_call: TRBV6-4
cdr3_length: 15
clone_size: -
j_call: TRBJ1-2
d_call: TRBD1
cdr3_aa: CASSPEPGRGPGYTF
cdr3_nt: TGTGCCAGCAGCCCTGAGCCGGGCAGGGGGCCTGGCTACACCTTC

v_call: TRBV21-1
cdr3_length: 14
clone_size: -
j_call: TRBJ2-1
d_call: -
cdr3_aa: CAPDAGGRIDEQFF
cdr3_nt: TGTGCCCCCGATGCCGGGGGGCGGATCGATGAGCAGTTCTTC

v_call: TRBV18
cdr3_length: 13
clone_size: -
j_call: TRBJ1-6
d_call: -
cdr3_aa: CASSPALNSPLHF
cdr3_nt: TGTGCCAGCTCACCGGCCCTCAATTCACCCCTCCACTTT

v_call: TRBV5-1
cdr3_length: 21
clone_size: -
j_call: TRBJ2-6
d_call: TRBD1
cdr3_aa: CASSLAIRDRAIFSGANVLTF
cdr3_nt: TGCGCCAGCAGCTTGGCCATACGGGACAGGGCCATCTTCTCTGGGGCCAACGTCCTGACTTTC

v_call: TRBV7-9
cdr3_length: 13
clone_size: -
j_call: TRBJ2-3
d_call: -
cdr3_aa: CASSPGGTPVEYF
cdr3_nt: TGTGCCAGCAGCCCCGGAGGAACCCCGGTGGAGTATTTT

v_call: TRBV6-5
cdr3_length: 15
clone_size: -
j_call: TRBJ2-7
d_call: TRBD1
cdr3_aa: CASGAGTDRTYEQYF
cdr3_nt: TGTGCCAGCGGAGCCGGGACAGATAGAACCTACGAGCAGTACTTC

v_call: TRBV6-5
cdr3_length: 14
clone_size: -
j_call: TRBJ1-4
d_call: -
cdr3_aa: CASSQTRGAEKLFF
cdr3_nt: TGTGCCAGCAGCCAAACCCGGGGGGCTGAAAAACTGTTTTTT

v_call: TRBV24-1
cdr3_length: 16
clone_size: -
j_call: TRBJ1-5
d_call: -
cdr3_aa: CATSDHRAAANQPQHF
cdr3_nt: TGTGCCACCAGTGATCACCGGGCAGCGGCTAATCAGCCCCAGCATTTT

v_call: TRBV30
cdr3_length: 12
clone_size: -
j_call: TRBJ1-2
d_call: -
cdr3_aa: CAARGYFYGYTF
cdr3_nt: TGTGCCGCCAGGGGTTATTTCTATGGCTACACCTTC

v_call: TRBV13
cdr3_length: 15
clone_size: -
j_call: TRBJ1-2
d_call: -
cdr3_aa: CASSLGELANYGYTF
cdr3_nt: TGTGCCAGCAGCTTAGGGGAGTTAGCTAACTATGGCTACACCTTC

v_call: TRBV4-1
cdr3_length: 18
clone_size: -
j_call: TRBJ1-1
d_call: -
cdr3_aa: CASSLRGQGGILNTEAFF
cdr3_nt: TGCGCCAGCAGCCTTCGGGGGCAGGGAGGGATATTGAACACTGAAGCTTTCTTT

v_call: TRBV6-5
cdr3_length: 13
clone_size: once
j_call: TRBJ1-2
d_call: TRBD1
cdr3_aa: CASSPDRGQGYTF
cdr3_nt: TGTGCCAGCAGTCCCGACAGGGGGCAAGGCTACACCTTC

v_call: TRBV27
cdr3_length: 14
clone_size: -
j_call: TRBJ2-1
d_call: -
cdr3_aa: CASYPLWPGNEQFF
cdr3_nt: TGTGCCAGCTATCCCCTTTGGCCGGGGAATGAGCAGTTCTTC

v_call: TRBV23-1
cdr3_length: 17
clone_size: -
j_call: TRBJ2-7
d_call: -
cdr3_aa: CASSQSRGGVSSYEQYF
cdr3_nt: TGCGCCAGCAGTCAATCGCGGGGCGGGGTGAGCTCCTACGAGCAGTACTTC

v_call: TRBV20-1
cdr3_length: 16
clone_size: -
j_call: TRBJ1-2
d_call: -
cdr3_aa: CSASTGGGGLNYGYTF
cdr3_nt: TGCAGTGCTAGTACTGGTGGGGGGGGCCTCAACTATGGCTACACCTTC

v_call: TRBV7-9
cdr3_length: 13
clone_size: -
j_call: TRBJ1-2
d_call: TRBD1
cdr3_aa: CASSFGTGVGYTF
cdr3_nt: TGTGCCAGCAGCTTCGGGACAGGGGTTGGCTACACCTTC

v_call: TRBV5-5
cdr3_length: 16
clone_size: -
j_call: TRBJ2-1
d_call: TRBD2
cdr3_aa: CASSLATGGLIDEQFF
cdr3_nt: TGTGCCAGCAGCTTGGCCACGGGGGGGCTTATTGATGAGCAGTTCTTC

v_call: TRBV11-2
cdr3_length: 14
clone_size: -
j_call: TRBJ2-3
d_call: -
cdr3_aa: CASSLARAADTQYF
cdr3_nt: TGTGCCAGCAGCTTAGCCAGGGCGGCAGATACGCAGTATTTT

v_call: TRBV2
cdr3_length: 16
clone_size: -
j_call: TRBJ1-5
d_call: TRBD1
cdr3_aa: CASNEQDRGLGQPQHF
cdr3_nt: TGTGCCAGCAATGAACAGGACAGGGGGCTTGGTCAGCCCCAGCATTTT

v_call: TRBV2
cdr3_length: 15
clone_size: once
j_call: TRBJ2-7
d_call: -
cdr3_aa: CASSENDRRNYEQYF
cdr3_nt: TGTGCCAGCAGTGAAAACGACAGAAGGAATTACGAGCAGTACTTC

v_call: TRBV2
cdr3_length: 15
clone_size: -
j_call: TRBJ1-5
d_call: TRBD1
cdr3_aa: CASRPDRGSYQPQHF
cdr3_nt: TGTGCCAGCAGACCGGACAGGGGCTCCTATCAGCCCCAGCATTTT

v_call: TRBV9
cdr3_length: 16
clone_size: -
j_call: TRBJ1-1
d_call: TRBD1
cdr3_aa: CASSPSGTEKGTEAFF
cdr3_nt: TGTGCCAGCAGCCCTAGCGGGACAGAGAAGGGCACTGAAGCTTTCTTT

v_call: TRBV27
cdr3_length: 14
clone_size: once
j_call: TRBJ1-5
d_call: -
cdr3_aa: CASSQTGIYQPQHF
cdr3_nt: TGTGCCAGCAGCCAAACAGGAATCTATCAGCCCCAGCATTTT

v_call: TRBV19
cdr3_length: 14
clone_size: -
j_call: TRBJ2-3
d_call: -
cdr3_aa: CANHAQGGTDTQYF
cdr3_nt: TGTGCCAATCATGCACAGGGCGGCACAGATACGCAGTATTTT